This T cell receptor (beta chain) was found in a study of identical twins. Looked up from germline, CDR1 is MNHEY and CDR2 is SMNVEV (reference sequence). This CDR3 has 15 residues. Details on this clonotype: One end of the junction varies from germline; a read error may be responsible.

MiXCR was run by TCRdb on the 5' RACE reads, yielding one entry per CDR3 protein. Among about 890,000 distinct CDR3 sequences listed, 9% to 15% were seen once. A further study also used this sample, focusing on yellow fever vaccine responses in identical twins.

The source material was PBMCs. The chain has TRBV27 and TRBJ2-3; D unresolved. The sequence came from a woman under 30 in good health. The CDR3 region has the DNA TGTGCCAGCAGTTTTTCTAGGACGGTGGTAGATACGCTGTATTTT. It is translated as CASSFSRTVVDTLYF.